Following are 21 T cell receptor beta chains from one sample sequenced in a study of blood T cell repertoires in COVID-19. Assay: immunoSEQ multiplex PCR; the TCRdb copy retains only in-frame clones and omits some. The table has about 120,000 clones, over 80% seen once. Input material: peripheral blood. All receptors derive from a woman in her seventies with acute or convalescent COVID-19.

J is TRBJ1-3 and V is TRBV6-5, with a tentative D call TRBD1 (5 bases). Germline assignment: CDR1 MNHEY and CDR2 SVGAGI. V was cut by 9 bases and J by 2 bases, with 11 bases left in between. This CDR3 has 13 residues. The CDR3 spells CASTGGTGNTIYF. The CDR3 DNA reads as TGTGCCAGTACCGGGGGAACTGGAAACACCATATATTTT.

The chain carries TRBV5-1 and TRBJ1-2; unclear D gene. Per germline, CDR1 SGHRS and CDR2 YFSETQ. The CDR3 extends over 15 amino acids. Deletions cut 4 bases from V and 7 bases from J, with 20 bases between. In nucleotides, the CDR3 is TGCGCCAGCAGCCCGGGGAGAGAACCCCGGAGTGGCTACACCTTC. Amino acids: CASSPGREPRSGYTF.

V usage is TRBV5-1 and J usage is TRBJ1-1; D is ambiguous. The V gene's germline CDR1 is SGHRS and CDR2 YFSETQ. The CDR3 consists of 14 residues. V lost 6 bases and J 1 base, leaving 13 bases between the germline ends. Here the CDR3 reads CASTWGGSNTEAFF. CDR3 bases: TGCGCCAGCACCTGGGGAGGCTCGAACACTGAAGCTTTCTTT.

This sequence joins TRBV6-5 and TRBJ1-6; D gene uncertain. Germline-derived CDR1 and CDR2 are MNHEY and SVGAGI. Trimming stripped 1 base from V and 5 bases from J, with 9 bases between. This CDR3 has 15 amino acids. CDR3 amino acids: CASSYYSFDNSPLHF. The DNA of the CDR3 is TGTGCCAGCAGTTACTACAGTTTTGATAATTCACCCCTCCACTTT.

The chain links TRBV9 to TRBJ1-6; 9 nucleotides align to TRBD1. V shed 0 bases, J shed 10 bases, and the junction held 11 bases outside the gene matches. This CDR3 is built from 17 residues. The germline V gene encodes CDR1 SGDLS and CDR2 YYNGEE. The CDR3 sequence is CASSVDPRDRVGSPLHF. The CDR3, as DNA: TGTGCCAGCAGCGTAGATCCTAGGGACAGGGTTGGGTCACCCCTCCACTTT.

This clone was observed a few times. V usage is TRBV5-1 and J usage is TRBJ2-2, with D maybe TRBD1 (6 bases). The CDR3 has 14 residues. CDR1 is SGHRS, CDR2 YFSETQ, per germline. V was cut by 4 bases and J by 5 bases, with 12 bases left in between. In DNA form, the CDR3 reads TGCGCCAGCAGCCCTTCAGGGGCTACCGGGGAGCTGTTTTTT. It yields the protein CASSPSGATGELFF.

In DNA, the CDR3 is TGCGCCAGCAGCTTGAATCGGCCGACATATGGCTACACCTTC. This gives the protein CASSLNRPTYGYTF. V usage is TRBV5-1 and J usage is TRBJ1-2; D is unresolved. CDR1 is SGHRS, CDR2 YFSETQ, per germline. CDR3 length equals 14 residues. The V and J ends lost 1 base and 5 bases respectively, with 12 bases between them.

This clone was observed once. The chain uses TRBV30 and TRBJ2-7, with D uncertain. CDR3 length: 15 residues. Trimming shortened V by 3 bases and J by 0 bases, and 15 bases separated the two germline ends. The V gene's germline CDR1 is GTSNPN and CDR2 SVGIG (reference sequence). The CDR3 loop is CAWRSVHDDSYEQYF. In DNA form, the CDR3 reads TGTGCCTGGAGGTCAGTCCATGATGACTCCTACGAGCAGTACTTC.

The chain carries TRBV7-9 and TRBJ2-7, with D possibly matching TRBD1 (5 bases). Germline V lookup: CDR1 SEHNR, CDR2 FQNEAQ (reference sequence). V gave up 5 bases and J gave up 3 bases, with 14 bases separating them. This CDR3 comprises 14 residues. CDR3 in DNA: TGTGCCAGCAGCCCCGACGGACACAACTACGAGCAGTACTTC. Protein: CASSPDGHNYEQYF.

The DNA for the CDR3 is TGTGCCAGCAGCTTAGCTCGAGCGGGGGCCGATGAGCAGTTCTTC. Residues: CASSLARAGADEQFF. The chain links TRBV7-9 to TRBJ2-1, with 8 bases that match TRBD2. The CDR3 loop spans 15 amino acids. Germline V gives CDR1 SEHNR, CDR2 FQNEAQ (reference sequence). The trim removed 0 bases at V and 8 bases at J, leaving 6 bases unmatched.

The CDR3: CASSANRGRAPATNEKLFF. Here the CDR3 DNA reads TGTGCCAGCTCAGCAAACAGGGGGCGGGCCCCTGCAACTAATGAAAAACTGTTTTTT. The rearrangement links TRBV18 to TRBJ1-4, with 9 positions matching TRBD1. The CDR3 consists of 19 residues. V lost 5 bases and J lost 0; bases outside the gene matches: 13. Per germline, CDR1 KGHSH and CDR2 LQKENI.

The chain carries TRBV5-1 and TRBJ1-6; 7 bases are shared with TRBD1. Per the germline V gene, CDR1 is SGHRS and CDR2 is YFSETQ. Trimming removed 4 bases from V and 5 bases from J; junction bases left unmatched: 6. This CDR3 has 15 amino acids. This CDR3 is CASSTGTANNSPLHF. The CDR3 coding sequence is TGCGCCAGCAGCACCGGGACAGCGAATAATTCACCCCTCCACTTT.

This clone was detected only once. This chain connects TRBV28 to TRBJ1-5, with 9 bases that match TRBD1. CDR1 MDHEN and CDR2 SYDVKM come from the germline V gene. Trimming cost V 8 bases and J 7 bases; bases outside gene matches: 9. CDR3 length: 14 residues. CDR3 sequence (DNA): TGTGCCAGCGGCGTCGGACAGGGGCGACAGCCCCAGCATTTT. The encoded protein is CASGVGQGRQPQHF.

The CDR3 reads CASSQGGEAGELFF. In nucleotides, the CDR3 is TGTGCCAGCAGCCAAGGAGGGGAGGCCGGGGAGCTGTTTTTT. The rearrangement links TRBV4-2 to TRBJ2-2; D is perhaps TRBD2 (6 bases). The CDR3 length is 14 residues. Between the trimmed V and J ends, which lost 1 base and 6 bases, there was a span of 9 bases. Germline V gene lookup returns CDR1 LGHNA and CDR2 YNFKEQ.

This rearrangement joins TRBV18 to TRBJ2-7; D is possibly TRBD2 (6 bases). The CDR3 consists of 14 residues. Germline loops: CDR1 KGHSH, CDR2 LQKENI. Trimming shortened V by 0 bases and J by 5 bases, and 11 bases separated the two germline ends. CDR3: CASSPPVGGDEQYF. CDR3 DNA sequence: TGTGCCAGCTCACCACCGGTGGGCGGGGACGAGCAGTACTTC.

The chain has TRBV7-9 and TRBJ2-7; TRBD2 agrees at 8 bases. The junction had 5 bases not matched to a gene; V was cut back by 5 bases and J by 2 bases. The germline CDR1 and CDR2 sequences are SEHNR and FQNEAQ (reference sequence). This CDR3 has 14 amino acids. For the CDR3, the DNA is TGTGCCAGCAGCCCCCGGGGGGGGCCCTACGAGCAGTACTTC. Protein sequence: CASSPRGGPYEQYF.

The V call is TRBV7-8, the J call TRBJ1-2; no clear D gene. The length of the CDR3 is 14 residues. V lost 0 bases and J lost 8, with 13 bases in between. Germline V CDR1 and CDR2: SGHVS, FQNEAQ. Here the CDR3 DNA reads TGTGCCAGCAGCTTAGCCCCGGGGAGGCGCGGCTACACCTTC. It encodes CASSLAPGRRGYTF.

This chain links TRBV11-3 with TRBJ1-3; D not resolved. Germline V gene lookup returns CDR1 SGHNT and CDR2 YENEEA. The CDR3 is 15 residues long. Deletions cut 5 bases from V and 0 bases from J, with 11 bases between. The CDR3 is CASSGGALSGNTIYF. The CDR3 region has the DNA TGTGCCAGCAGCGGCGGAGCCCTCTCTGGAAACACCATATATTTT.

The gene calls are TRBV11-2 and TRBJ1-2; a possible D gene is TRBD1 (5 bases). CDR1 and CDR2 from the germline V gene are SGHAT and FQNNGV. Trimming stripped 0 bases from V and 8 bases from J, with 10 bases between. The CDR3 consists of 13 residues. The CDR3: CASSLDHRTGYTF. The CDR3 DNA reads TGTGCCAGCAGCTTAGACCACAGGACGGGCTACACCTTC.

The chain joins TRBV7-2 to TRBJ2-5; unclear D gene. This CDR3 contains 14 residues. The V gene lost 1 base and the J gene lost 4 bases, with 10 bases spanning the gap. Germline loops: CDR1 SGHTA, CDR2 FQGNSA. CDR3 amino acids: CASSLGLGGETQYF. CDR3 sequence (DNA): TGTGCCAGCAGCTTAGGTTTAGGCGGAGAGACCCAGTACTTC. The entire variable domain, with the rest obtained from reference TRBV7-2 and TRBJ2-5, is as follows: GAGVSQSPSNKVTEKGKDVELRCDPISGHTALYWYRQSLGQGLEFLIYFQGNSAPDKSGLPSDRFSAERTGGSVSTLTIQRTQQEDSAVYLCASSLGLGGETQYFGPGTRLLVL.

The V and J genes are TRBV5-1 and TRBJ1-3; no reliable D call. Per the germline V gene, CDR1 is SGHRS and CDR2 is YFSETQ. Trimming pared 5 bases from V and 0 bases from J, leaving 9 bases between. The CDR3 is made up of 14 amino acids. CDR3 sequence (DNA): TGCGCCAGCAGTCCCGGAGACTCTGGAAACACCATATATTTT. This sequence encodes CASSPGDSGNTIYF.